Sequencing of this T cell receptor beta chain was carried out in a study of siplizumab effects on memory and regulatory T cells. Some clones are missing from TCRdb's copy, which holds only in-frame ones; the method was immunoSEQ multiplex PCR. The sample yields some 62,000 clones, around four fifths seen once. Investigators obtained sequences from unstimulated naive, memory, effector memory and TEMRA subsets in a few donor pairs. CDR1 SGHDN and CDR2 FVKESK come from the germline V gene. The CDR3 contains 15 residues. With 3 bases removed from V and 6 bases from J, the gap between germline ends came to 16 bases.

The chain uses TRBV14 and TRBJ2-3, with D perhaps matching TRBD2 (6 bases). Sequencing was performed on memory CD4+ T cells sorted from blood. The receptor was isolated from a human donor in good health. The chain's CDR3 is CASSHEAGPFDTQYF. The CDR3 DNA reads as TGTGCCAGCAGCCATGAGGCGGGACCCTTCGATACGCAGTATTTT.